This TCR beta chain was captured by sequencing in a study of OX40 agonist ivuxolimab in advanced cancers. Looking at the study overall: Patients with hepatocellular carcinoma, melanoma, renal cell or head and neck cancer made up the dose-escalation patients. Averaging roughly 60 years in age, with a range of about 20 to 90, the cohort was 82.7% male.

Points from the study as a whole: It was not determined which antigens were specifically recognized by the peripheral T cells that had undergone clonal expansion.

Comment on this clone: The antigen is unknown.

Trimming took 4 bases from V and 1 from J, leaving 8 bases between them. This CDR3 is 14 amino acids long. Germline loops: CDR1 SGHTA, CDR2 FQGNSA. Clones were sequenced by immunoSEQ multiplex PCR, and TCRdb holds only the in-frame ones, with some missing. The table shows some 75,000 clones, with roughly 84% occurring only once. This sequence joins TRBV7-2 and TRBJ1-5, with D unclear. The sequencing here drew on CD4+ or CD8+ T cells sorted from blood, taken in a trial of the OX40 agonist ivuxolimab. The receptor was isolated from an adult with an advanced solid tumor such as melanoma, head and neck, liver or kidney cancer. The CDR3 bases are TGTGCCAGCAGCTGGCGACAAAGCAATCAGCCCCAGCATTTT. Its translation is CASSWRQSNQPQHF.